Following are 25 T cell receptor beta chains from one sample sequenced in a study of blood T cell repertoires in COVID-19. Only in-frame clones appear in the TCRdb table, and some are missing; sequencing was by immunoSEQ multiplex PCR. The sample has 250,000 or so clones, roughly nine tenths seen once. The sample comprised PBMCs or T cells enriched from blood (not recorded which). The receptors originated from a woman aged 18-35 years who had recovered from COVID-19.

The chain employs TRBV25-1 and TRBJ1-1, with D unresolved. V lost 6 bases, J lost 1 base, and 6 bases lay in between. The CDR3 covers 12 residues. CDR1 and CDR2 from the germline V gene are MGHDK and SYGVNS. This CDR3 reads CASRTANTEAFF. The CDR3 DNA sequence: TGTGCCAGCAGAACAGCGAACACTGAAGCTTTCTTT.

CDR3 sequence: CASSQDLTANTGELFF. The CDR3 nucleotides are TGTGCCAGCAGCCAAGATCTGACAGCAAACACCGGGGAGCTGTTTTTT. The chain is built from TRBV4-2 and TRBJ2-2, with a weak D call TRBD1 (5 bases). The length of the CDR3 is 16 residues. The V end lost 0 bases, the J end lost 2 bases, and 10 bases lay between the germline ends. CDR1 is LGHNA and CDR2 is YNFKEQ in the germline V gene.

J is TRBJ1-2 and V is TRBV6-5; 7 bases match TRBD1. The germline gives CDR1 MNHEY, CDR2 SVGAGI. There are 13 residues in the CDR3. The V gene end was trimmed by 6 bases and the J gene end by 3 bases; junction bases not matched to a gene: 4. CDR3 bases: TGTGCCAGCAGCTTTGGGACAGACTATGGCTACACCTTC. Amino acid sequence: CASSFGTDYGYTF.

This clone was seen only once. The rearrangement joins TRBV19 to TRBJ1-5; D may be TRBD1 (6 bases). V lost 4 bases and J lost 3, with 16 bases in between. CDR1 and CDR2 (germline): LNHDA, SQIVND (reference sequence). This CDR3 is built from 16 residues. Here the CDR3 reads CASSTRQGTPNQPQHF. CDR3 coding DNA: TGTGCCAGTAGTACCAGGCAGGGGACCCCCAATCAGCCCCAGCATTTT.

This clone was observed once. This chain joins TRBV18 and TRBJ1-2; tentatively, D is TRBD1 (5 bases). Germline assignment: CDR1 KGHSH and CDR2 LQKENI. The length of the CDR3 is 16 residues. Trimming removed 0 bases from V and 8 bases from J, with 19 bases in between. The CDR3 spells CASSPPSYPGKGGYTF. CDR3 sequence (DNA): TGTGCCAGCTCACCACCGAGCTACCCAGGGAAAGGGGGCTACACCTTC.

In DNA, the CDR3 is TGTGCCAGCTCCGACAGATTCTATGGCTACACCTTC. Its protein is CASSDRFYGYTF. The chain recombines TRBV18 with TRBJ1-2, with D possibly being TRBD1 (5 bases). CDR1 and CDR2 (germline): KGHSH, LQKENI. This CDR3 is 12 amino acids long. Between the trimmed V and J ends, which lost 6 bases and 4 bases, there was a span of 9 bases.

This clone was counted between two and nine times. CDR3 in amino acids: CASSFLGLGSYEQYF. CDR3 DNA sequence: TGTGCCAGCAGTTTTTTGGGACTAGGAAGCTACGAGCAGTACTTC. V is TRBV27 and J is TRBJ2-7; 8 nucleotides align to TRBD2. Germline-derived CDR1 and CDR2 are MNHEY and SMNVEV (reference sequence). The ends lost 3 bases at V and 3 bases at J; junction bases unmatched: 7. The CDR3 sequence is 15 residues long.

This clone was counted many times. This rearrangement joins TRBV30 to TRBJ1-4, with 7 bases lining up with TRBD1. Germline V lookup: CDR1 GTSNPN, CDR2 SVGIG (reference sequence). This CDR3 is 14 amino acids long. With 0 bases clipped from V and 8 bases from J, the junction kept 6 bases outside the gene matches. CDR3 nucleotide sequence: TGTGCCTGGAGTGTCCAGGGGGACTTGGAAAAACTGTTTTTT. Its translation is CAWSVQGDLEKLFF.

CDR3 sequence reads: CAWSRGKNGYTF. The CDR3 coding sequence is TGTGCCTGGAGTAGGGGGAAAAATGGCTACACCTTC. V and J are TRBV30 and TRBJ1-2, with D maybe TRBD1 (6 bases). The CDR3 loop spans 12 amino acids. The germline V and J ends were trimmed by 2 bases and 6 bases, with 10 bases remaining between them. CDR1 and CDR2 (germline): GTSNPN, SVGIG (reference sequence).

The chain carries TRBV29-1 and TRBJ1-1, with 7 bases lining up with TRBD1. Losses at the gene ends were 7 bases for V and 3 bases for J; bases not matched to a gene: 8. Germline V CDR1 and CDR2: SQVTM, ANQGSEA. This CDR3 comprises 13 residues. The DNA for the CDR3 is TGCAGCGCCCAACGTACAGGGGACACTGAAGCTTTCTTT. The encoded protein is CSAQRTGDTEAFF.

The chain joins TRBV2 to TRBJ1-6, with D tentatively TRBD1 (5 bases). The germline V gene has CDR1 SNHLY and CDR2 FYNNEI. CDR3 size: 13 residues. The V end was cut by 2 bases, the J end by 7 bases, with 6 bases between. The DNA for the CDR3 is TGTGCCAGCAGTGAAAGGGGAAATTCACCCCTCCACTTT. Its protein is CASSERGNSPLHF.

The rearrangement links TRBV7-3 to TRBJ2-1, with 8 bases that match TRBD2. With V trimmed by 6 bases and J by 5 bases, 6 bases remained unmatched. Germline V gene data show CDR1 as SGHTA and CDR2 as FQGTGA. The CDR3 is 14 residues long. The DNA of the CDR3 is TGTGCCAGCAGGGCCACTAGCGGTGACAATGAGCAGTTCTTC. Translating gives CASRATSGDNEQFF.

The chain links TRBV19 to TRBJ2-2; no definite D call. Germline CDR1 LNHDA, CDR2 SQIVND (reference sequence). The CDR3 runs to 16 residues. Trimming took off 1 base at V and 0 bases at J, with 9 bases between the two ends. The CDR3 loop reads CASSIASLANTGELFF. The CDR3, as DNA: TGTGCCAGTAGTATAGCTAGTCTCGCGAACACCGGGGAGCTGTTTTTT.

The chain uses TRBV5-6 and TRBJ2-5, with a weak D call TRBD2 (6 bases). The CDR3 runs to 16 residues. Germline lookup yields CDR1 SGHDT and CDR2 YYEEEE. Deletions cut 4 bases from V and 4 bases from J, with 20 bases between. The CDR3 sequence is CASSRVPGEAGETQYF. CDR3 DNA: TGTGCCAGCAGCCGCGTCCCCGGGGAAGCGGGAGAGACCCAGTACTTC.

The chain carries TRBV21-1 and TRBJ2-3; TRBD1, as called in the table, went unchecked against the DNA. TRBV21-1 is classified as a pseudogene. The CDR3 totals 15 residues. DNA of the CDR3: TGTGCCAGCTCCCCCCCGGGACATAAAACAGATACGCAGTATTTT. Encoded protein: CASSPPGHKTDTQYF.

The chain combines TRBV7-8 with TRBJ1-3; no definite D call. Trimming took off 3 bases at V and 2 bases at J, with 8 bases between the two ends. The germline CDR1 and CDR2 sequences are SGHVS and FQNEAQ. This CDR3 comprises 14 residues. The CDR3 DNA reads TGTGCCAGCAGCTTCGGGGATGCTGGAAACACCATATATTTT. This sequence encodes CASSFGDAGNTIYF.

The chain has TRBV6-5 and TRBJ1-1; D is ambiguous. This CDR3 contains 14 residues. V gave up 2 bases and J gave up 1 base, with 8 bases separating them. Germline-derived CDR1 and CDR2 are MNHEY and SVGAGI. The DNA of the CDR3 is TGTGCCAGCAGTTACCTCGCGAAGAACACTGAAGCTTTCTTT. It codes for CASSYLAKNTEAFF.

The chain is built from TRBV2 and TRBJ2-5; a weak D match, TRBD1 (6 bases). CDR3 size: 11 residues. V was clipped by 10 bases and J by 2 bases, with 8 bases between them. The germline CDR1 and CDR2 sequences are SNHLY and FYNNEI. In nucleotides, the CDR3 is TGTGCCATCGGACAGCAAGAGACCCAGTACTTC. Protein: CAIGQQETQYF.

This chain joins TRBV6-5 and TRBJ1-4; D not certain. Germline assignment: CDR1 MNHEY and CDR2 SVGAGI. Trimming stripped 6 bases from V and 2 bases from J, with 13 bases between. The CDR3 runs to 15 residues. DNA for the CDR3: TGTGCCAGCAGCTTTTTTTCGGGTACTAATGAAAAACTGTTTTTT. Protein sequence: CASSFFSGTNEKLFF.

The V and J genes are TRBV19 and TRBJ1-6, with 10 bases aligning to TRBD1. Germline V gene data show CDR1 as LNHDA and CDR2 as SQIVND (reference sequence). V was pared by 5 bases and J by 12 bases, with 13 bases of the junction left unmatched. The CDR3 runs to 16 residues. Written as DNA, the CDR3 is TGTGCCAGTAGTGCCCACCGGGACAGGGGAATTGGACCCCTCCACTTT. Its protein is CASSAHRDRGIGPLHF.

The V call is TRBV6-6, the J call TRBJ1-1; D unresolved. The CDR3 consists of 12 residues. V lost 3 bases and J lost 9, with 11 bases in between. The germline gives CDR1 MNHNY, CDR2 SVGAGI (reference sequence). The CDR3 nucleotides read TGTGCCAGCAGTTATTGGGCCGAGAAAGCTTTCTTT. The encoded protein is CASSYWAEKAFF.

The V gene is TRBV27, the J gene TRBJ2-1; 9 positions agree with TRBD2. Trimming cost V 6 bases and J 3 bases; bases outside gene matches: 9. The CDR3 is 16 residues long. Per germline, CDR1 MNHEY and CDR2 SMNVEV (reference sequence). Here the CDR3 DNA reads TGTGCCAGCAGCTCCCGGCGCGGGAGGGTCTACAATGAGCAGTTCTTC. This gives the protein CASSSRRGRVYNEQFF.

The CDR3 loop reads CASSGTGLITYNEQFF. The CDR3 nucleotides read TGCGCCAGCAGCGGAACGGGACTTATTACCTACAATGAGCAGTTCTTC. This chain joins TRBV5-1 and TRBJ2-1, with a weak D call TRBD2 (6 bases). Looked up from germline, CDR1 is SGHRS and CDR2 is YFSETQ. CDR3 length: 16 residues. The V end lost 4 bases, the J end lost 2 bases, and 16 bases lay between the germline ends.

The chain combines TRBV19 with TRBJ1-2; a weak D match, TRBD1 (6 bases). The CDR3 runs to 13 residues. CDR1 and CDR2 (germline): LNHDA, SQIVND (reference sequence). V lost 4 bases and J 5 bases, leaving 11 bases between the germline ends. The CDR3 DNA follows: TGTGCCAGTAGTACCGACACAGGGTATGGCTACACCTTC. This encodes CASSTDTGYGYTF.

In DNA, the CDR3 is TGCGCCAGCAGCCAAGACTCGGGAACTAATTCACCCCTCCACTTT. It is translated as CASSQDSGTNSPLHF. The V gene is TRBV4-3, the J gene TRBJ1-6; D is undetermined. Trimming took off 0 bases at V and 6 bases at J, with 9 bases between the two ends. There are 15 residues in the CDR3. Germline V gene lookup returns CDR1 LGHNA and CDR2 YSLEER.